This TCR beta chain emerged from a study of cytomegalovirus exposure and HLA in healthy donors. The PCR contained 60 Vbeta and 13 Jbeta primers. Clones were read by immunoSEQ multiplex PCR, and TCRdb kept only the in-frame ones, dropping some. The repertoire holds tens of thousands of clones, with around 8% as singletons. Per germline, CDR1 SGHDT and CDR2 YYEEEE. CDR3 length equals 15 residues. Trimming took 4 bases from V and 4 from J, leaving 16 bases between them. The chain is built from TRBV5-6 and TRBJ2-3, with D possibly matching TRBD2 (5 bases). The source of this sequence is a man aged 45-65 years in good health and CMV-seronegative. Sequenced: PBMCs. CDR3 in DNA: TGTGCCAGCAGCCCCTTGGTGGGAGTAGCAGATACGCAGTATTTT. Translated: CASSPLVGVADTQYF. The full variable domain, with the rest looked up from reference TRBV5-6 and TRBJ2-3, is DAGVTQSPTHLIKTRGQQVTLRCSPKSGHDTVSWYQQALGQGPQFIFQYYEEEERQRGNFPDRFSGHQFPNYSSELNVNALLLGDSALYLCASSPLVGVADTQYFGPGTRLTVL.